A single sample is the source of the 2 T cell receptor beta chains below, sequenced in a study of cytomegalovirus exposure and HLA in healthy donors. Here immunoSEQ multiplex PCR was the method, and the copy in TCRdb shows in-frame clones only, minus some. The sample consists of around 200,000 clones, roughly 80% of them appearing once. The specimen sequenced was PBMCs. The receptors come from a woman aged 18-29 years in good health and CMV-seropositive.

This clone was counted once. This chain joins TRBV25-1 and TRBJ2-3; 8 bases map to TRBD1. The length of the CDR3 is 15 residues. The V gene end was trimmed by 6 bases and the J gene end by 6 bases; junction bases not matched to a gene: 11. Germline V lookup: CDR1 MGHDK, CDR2 SYGVNS. CDR3 amino acids: CASRGPGQVLDTQYF. DNA for the CDR3: TGTGCCAGCAGGGGGCCGGGACAGGTCTTGGATACGCAGTATTTT.

CDR3 nucleotide sequence: TGCGCCAGCAGCTTGGACCCTAGCGGGGGGGCAGGCGAGCAGTACTTC. Translation gives CASSLDPSGGAGEQYF. The chain uses TRBV5-1 and TRBJ2-7; the match to TRBD2 covers 12 bases. Unmatched junction bases numbered 7, after V lost 0 bases and J lost 6 bases. The CDR3 is 16 amino acids. Germline CDR1 is SGHRS and CDR2 is YFSETQ.